The text below deals with one T cell receptor (beta chain). Its antigen is still unknown. No much larger clone is present one base from it, and per-base qualities are unavailable. To be included, a participant needed at least one PBMC sample from before ART initiation plus at least two post-ART samples. Every participant with HIV received treatment in the United States of America. Before DNA extraction, cryopreserved samples of roughly 0.9-11 million PBMC were thawed and then washed. At the time of the earliest PBMC sample for each participant with HIV, ages ranged from about 23 to 60 years. PBMC samples were contributed by each participant from 1-4 timepoints before ART initiation and 2-8 timepoints after ART initiation, with a median of 7 samples. For every participant, serial HIV viral load, CD4+ T-cell count, ART history and demographic data were obtained. A Qiagen kit on a QIAcube was used to extract genomic DNA from unsorted PBMC, with samples processed in batches of 12.

This sample is drawn from a study of long-term antiretroviral therapy in people with HIV (dated by TCRdb to between 2021 and 2023). With regard to the full study: The earliest samples were collected roughly a decade before the 2015 WHO recommendation for immediate ART, at a time when ART was usually postponed until CD4 counts fell. Whether ART initiation and durable HIV suppression were associated with changes in peripheral blood TRB repertoire composition and diversity was tested in a retrospective serial study. The cohort contributed under 200 cryopreserved PBMC samples from around 33 adults with confirmed HIV infection, collected serially over a mean of around 6 years (range 1-12). Eleven of the 30 participants with HIV were female. No cross-contamination during QIAcube processing was seen in test extractions of a monoclonal T-cell line run alongside roughly 35 polyclonal samples. What the work shows at the level of the full study, not this receptor alone: CDR3 length ranges in HIV repertoires were narrower than in controls, and network structure suggested an antigen-experienced repertoire with only a slight naive shift after ART. The samples span the years 2004 to 2017, and the ART regimens used at that time may not be as effective as current regimens. Inferences about post-ART repertoire changes were limited because no data were available on ART adherence, viral resistance or therapy changes. ART initiation was associated with a significant increase in TRB diversity, but diversity stayed significantly below transplant donor controls even after long-term ART. The repertoire was dominated across all time points by expanded TRB clones identified before ART initiation, although this dominance was seen to fluctuate and to decrease in many PLHIV after ART. Since PBMC availability was limited, sequencing covered only the TCR beta chain, with no alpha chain pairing. Unsorted PBMC were profiled instead of sorted CD4+ and CD8+ T cells because pre-ART samples had limited cell numbers.

The immunoSEQ hsTCRB v3.0 assay was used at survey level resolution to sequence the TRB variable region. TRB sequencing targeted a depth of roughly 35,000-50,000 T-cell genomes per sample. An Illumina MiSeq with a v3 150-cycle kit was used to sequence the pooled TRB libraries. Concerning the study's data processing: Repertoire analysis ran in R within a reproducible Nextflow workflow covering QC, data transformation and analysis. LymphoSeq2, an R package for AIRR-Seq data exploration, was used to implement custom analyses. After excluding a few samples that yielded fewer than 5000 total TRB sequences, 188 HIV repertoires remained for analysis. Among the 188 retained HIV repertoires, 55 to 65 were collected before ART initiation and about 130 were collected after ART initiation. Repertoires were downsampled to 5000 TRB nucleotide sequences, and summary statistics were averaged over 100 downsampling iterations. The analysis kept only TRB sequences whose CDR3 regions were at least seven amino acids long. Two measures captured diversity: a Shannon entropy-derived clonality score and the Gini coefficient. In the repertoire networks, any two of the top 5000 CDR3 amino acid sequences were connected whenever the two sequences differed by an edit distance of one. For TRB CDR3 amino acid sequences, GLIPH2 was used to predict antigen specificity groups and MHC restriction. CDR3 amino acid sequences were matched against VDJdb and McPAS-TCR to flag known CMV, EBV, HIV or tissue antigen associations. Pre-ART, post-ART and control groups were compared with Wilcoxon signed-rank tests and Holm-Bonferroni correction. The clones in this table, taken by TCRdb from immuneACCESS, are in-frame only. Not every clone is retained; where verified, under half of the shortfall comes from an unresolved V gene, and the cause of the rest is unknown. That table furnishes V, J and clone size, whereas the DNA furnished D and trimming. For this sample the table gives 17,000 or so clones, of which approximately 84% were detected only once. In total, the top ten clones hold roughly 15% of the sample.

There are 13 amino acids in the CDR3, from cysteine to phenylalanine inclusive. The sequence is cut down to CDR3 DNA, 39 bases in frame from base 1. In the germline V gene (reference sequence), CDR1 corresponds to LNHDA and CDR2 to SQIVND. V sheds 3 bases and J sheds 3 bases, leaving 8 bases between their ends. This TCR was recovered from a man aged 25-45 years with HIV. The sequence links TRBV19 to TRBJ1-2, and perhaps TRBD1 as D gene, on 5 matching bases. This sample comprised unsorted PBMCs, obtained less than 1.3 years before starting antiretroviral therapy. The nucleotide sequence reads as follows: TGTGCCAGTAGTATTGAGGGGTACTATGGCTACACCTTC. The encoded protein is CASSIEGYYGYTF.